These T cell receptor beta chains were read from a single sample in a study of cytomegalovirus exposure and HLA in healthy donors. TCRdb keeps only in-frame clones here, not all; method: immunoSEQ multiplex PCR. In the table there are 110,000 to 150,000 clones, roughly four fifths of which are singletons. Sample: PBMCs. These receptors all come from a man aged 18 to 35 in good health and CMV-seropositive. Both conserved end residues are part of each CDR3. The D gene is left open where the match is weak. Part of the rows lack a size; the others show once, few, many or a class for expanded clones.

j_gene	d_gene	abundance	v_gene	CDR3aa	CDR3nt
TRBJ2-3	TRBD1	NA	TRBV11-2	CASSTPDRPLTDTQYF	TGTGCCAGCAGCACCCCGGACAGGCCTCTCACAGATACGCAGTATTTT
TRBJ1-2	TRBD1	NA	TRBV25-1	CASSRQGYGYTF	TGTGCCAGCAGTCGACAGGGGTATGGCTACACCTTC
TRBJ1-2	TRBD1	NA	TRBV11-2	CASSSDRIGYTF	TGTGCCAGCAGCTCGGACAGGATAGGCTACACCTTC
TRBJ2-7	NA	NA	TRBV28	CASTTSRWEQYF	TGTGCCAGCACCACATCCAGATGGGAGCAGTACTTC
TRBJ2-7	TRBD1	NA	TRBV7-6	CASSQLPGQTYEQYF	TGTGCCAGCAGTCAATTACCGGGACAGACCTACGAGCAGTACTTC
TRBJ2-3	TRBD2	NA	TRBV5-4	CASSPEPSGEATDTQYF	TGTGCCAGCAGCCCCGAACCTAGCGGGGAGGCCACAGATACGCAGTATTTT
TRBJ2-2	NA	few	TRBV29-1	CSVGQENTGELFF	TGCAGCGTTGGACAGGAGAACACCGGGGAGCTGTTTTTT
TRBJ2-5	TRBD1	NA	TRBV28	CASSFRGLLETQYF	TGTGCCAGCAGTTTTAGGGGGCTCTTAGAGACCCAGTACTTC
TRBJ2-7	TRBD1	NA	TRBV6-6	CASSTPGQGRYEQYF	TGTGCCAGCAGTACACCTGGACAGGGAAGGTACGAGCAGTACTTC
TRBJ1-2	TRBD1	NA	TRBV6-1	CASSGQGRGGYGYTF	TGTGCCAGCAGTGGACAGGGTAGAGGAGGGTATGGCTACACCTTC
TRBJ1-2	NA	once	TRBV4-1	CASSQAQTYTF	TGCGCCAGCAGCCAAGCACAGACCTACACCTTC
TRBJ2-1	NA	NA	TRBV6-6	CASRLSGEQFF	TGTGCCAGCAGACTATCTGGGGAGCAGTTCTTC
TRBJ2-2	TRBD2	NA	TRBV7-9	CASRAGVNTGELFF	TGTGCCAGCAGGGCGGGAGTTAACACCGGGGAGCTGTTTTTT
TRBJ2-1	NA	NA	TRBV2	CASSASGSLNEQFF	TGTGCCAGCAGTGCCAGCGGCAGCCTCAATGAGCAGTTCTTC
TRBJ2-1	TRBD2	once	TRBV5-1	CASSLGTSNYNEQFF	TGCGCCAGCAGCTTGGGGACTAGTAACTACAATGAGCAGTTCTTC
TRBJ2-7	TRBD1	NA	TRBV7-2	CASSLQGYEQYF	TGTGCCAGCAGCCTACAGGGGTACGAGCAGTACTTC
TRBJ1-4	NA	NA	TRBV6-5	CASSPTQGSVKLFF	TGTGCCAGCAGTCCAACACAGGGCTCCGTAAAACTGTTTTTT
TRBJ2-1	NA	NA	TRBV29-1	CSVHSVTPSSYNEQFF	TGCAGCGTCCACTCGGTGACTCCGTCATCCTACAATGAGCAGTTCTTC
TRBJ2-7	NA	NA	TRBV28	CASSLSNFVASSYEQYF	TGTGCCAGCAGTTTATCGAACTTCGTAGCAAGCTCCTACGAGCAGTACTTC
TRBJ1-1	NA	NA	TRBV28	CASSIGGATDTEAFF	TGTGCCAGCAGTATAGGGGGGGCGACGGACACTGAAGCTTTCTTT